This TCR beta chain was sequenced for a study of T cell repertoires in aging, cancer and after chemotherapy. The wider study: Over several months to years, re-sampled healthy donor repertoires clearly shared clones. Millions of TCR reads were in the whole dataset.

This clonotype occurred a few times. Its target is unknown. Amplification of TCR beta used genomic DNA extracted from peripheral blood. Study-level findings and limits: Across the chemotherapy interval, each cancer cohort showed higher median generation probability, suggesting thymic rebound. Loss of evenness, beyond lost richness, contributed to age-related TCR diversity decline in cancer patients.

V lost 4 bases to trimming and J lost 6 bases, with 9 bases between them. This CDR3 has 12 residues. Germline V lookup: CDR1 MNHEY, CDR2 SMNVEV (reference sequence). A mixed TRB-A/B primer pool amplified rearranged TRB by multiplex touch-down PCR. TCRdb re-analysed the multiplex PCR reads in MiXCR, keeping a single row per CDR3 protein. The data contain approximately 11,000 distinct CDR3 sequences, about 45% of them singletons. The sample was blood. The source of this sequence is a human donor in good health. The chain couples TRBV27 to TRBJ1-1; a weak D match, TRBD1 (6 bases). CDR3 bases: TGTGCCAGCAGTTCGACAGGACCTGAAGCTTTCTTT. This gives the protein CASSSTGPEAFF.